This T cell receptor (beta chain) was captured in a study of T cell changes during pregnancy in multiple sclerosis. Only in-frame clones appear in the TCRdb table, and some are missing; sequencing was by immunoSEQ multiplex PCR. Of tens of thousands of clones in the sample, over 85% were seen once. The CDR3 is 16 amino acids. The ends lost 1 base at V and 4 bases at J; junction bases unmatched: 9. Germline CDR1 reads SEHNR; CDR2 reads FQNEAQ (reference sequence). J is TRBJ2-5 and V is TRBV7-9; TRBD1 agrees at 7 bases. The source material was CD8+ T cells from peripheral blood mononuclear cells, sampled before pregnancy. This sequence originates from a female donor with multiple sclerosis, enrolled in a pregnancy study. The CDR3: CASSLVGDRAGETQYF. In DNA form, the CDR3 reads TGTGCCAGCAGCTTAGTAGGTGACAGGGCGGGAGAGACCCAGTACTTC.